This is a list of T cell receptor beta chains from one sample in a study of blood T cell repertoires in COVID-19. Only in-frame clones appear in the TCRdb table, and some are missing; sequencing was by immunoSEQ multiplex PCR. Of approximately 250,000 clones in the sample, 80% to 90% were seen once. The sample was PBMCs or T cells enriched from blood (not recorded which). The receptors were gathered from a woman aged 40 to 50 who had been exposed to COVID-19. CDR3s include the opening cysteine and the closing phenylalanine or tryptophan. The order of the fields is CDR3 DNA, CDR3 protein, J gene, clone size, V gene, D gene. The D gene is left open where the match is weak. Part of the rows lack a size; the others show once, few, many or a class for expanded clones.

TGCGCCAGCAGCCAAGTGGGGACAGGGGTAAACATTCAGTACTTC CASSQVGTGVNIQYF TRBJ2-4 NA TRBV4-3 TRBD1
TGTGCCAGCAGCCGCTCCCAGCATCGACAGGATGGCTACACCTTC CASSRSQHRQDGYTF TRBJ1-2 NA TRBV6-2/TRBV6-3 NA
TGTGCCAGCAGCCCGACAGGGAACACTGAAGCTTTCTTT CASSPTGNTEAFF TRBJ1-1 NA TRBV7-9 NA
TGTGCTAGTGGTTTAAACCGGGACAATAGTATCCGCAATCAGCCCCAGCATTTT CASGLNRDNSIRNQPQHF TRBJ1-5 few TRBV12-5 NA
TGTGCCAGCAGCGAGTCTGGGGCCAACGTCCTGACTTTC CASSESGANVLTF TRBJ2-6 NA TRBV28 NA
TGCGCCAGCAGCCAAGATTGGCGGGGGGAATACGAGCAGTACTTC CASSQDWRGEYEQYF TRBJ2-7 once TRBV4-3 TRBD2
TGTGCCAGCAGTCAAACTACCGTTAGACAGGGTCCCAGCCGGGAGCTGTTTTTT CASSQTTVRQGPSRELFF TRBJ2-2 NA TRBV5-6 TRBD1
TGTGCCAGCAAGGCGGGCCGTGAGTCTGAAGCTTTCTTT CASKAGRESEAFF TRBJ1-1 NA TRBV2 NA
TGTGCCAGCAGTGGACGAACAGGGGGCGTAGAAGCTTTCTTT CASSGRTGGVEAFF TRBJ1-1 many TRBV28 TRBD1
TGTGCCAGCAGCTCGGACAGAACCTATGGCTACACCTTC CASSSDRTYGYTF TRBJ1-2 NA TRBV7-8 NA
TGTGCCAGCAGTTACCCGGGACACCGCTATGGCTACACCTTC CASSYPGHRYGYTF TRBJ1-2 few TRBV7-2 NA
TGTGCCACCAGTGATTACGGAAGGGGTGACGGTGGCTACACCTTC CATSDYGRGDGGYTF TRBJ1-2 NA TRBV24-1 NA
TGTGCCAGCAGCTTAGGGGGACTAGATTTGCTTTCCGCAGCTTTCTTT CASSLGGLDLLSAAFF TRBJ1-1 NA TRBV7-2 NA
TGTGCCAGCAGCGGGGGGACAGGTAGGGGTGAAAAACTGTTTTTT CASSGGTGRGEKLFF TRBJ1-4 NA TRBV9 TRBD1
TGTGCCACACAGGGTAGGGACAGGGGAAACAATGAGCAGTTCTTC CATQGRDRGNNEQFF TRBJ2-1 NA TRBV27 TRBD1
TGCAGCGTTGATAACAGGGGAGAGACCCAGTACTTC CSVDNRGETQYF TRBJ2-5 NA TRBV29-1 TRBD1
TGTGCCAGCAGTTTTTATGGCAGCTCCTACAATGAGCAGTTCTTC CASSFYGSSYNEQFF TRBJ2-1 NA TRBV27 NA
TGTGCCAGCAGTTACCAGGGGTTCATCGACGAGCAGTACTTC CASSYQGFIDEQYF TRBJ2-7 NA TRBV6-5 NA
TGTGCCAGCAGACGGCCGGACAGGGTGGGATCACCCCTCCACTTT CASRRPDRVGSPLHF TRBJ1-6 NA TRBV28 TRBD1
TGCGCCAGCCTTCGCCTAGGGGGAGAGACCCAGTACTTC CASLRLGGETQYF TRBJ2-5 NA TRBV5-1 NA
TGTGCCAGCGGGAGCGGGGAGGGGTACAATGAGCAGTTCTTC CASGSGEGYNEQFF TRBJ2-1 NA TRBV9 TRBD2
TGTGCCAGCAGCCAAAGCGGGAGCTCCTACAATGAGCAGTTCTTC CASSQSGSSYNEQFF TRBJ2-1 NA TRBV6-5 TRBD2
TGTGCCAGCAGCTTAGTCGTGAGCACAGATACGCAGTATTTT CASSLVVSTDTQYF TRBJ2-3 NA TRBV11-3 NA
TGTGCCAGCAGCGCACAGACCCCGAACACTGAAGCTTTCTTT CASSAQTPNTEAFF TRBJ1-1 NA TRBV7-8 NA
TGTGCCAGCAGCTTCGGGACTGCCAACACTGAAGCTTTCTTT CASSFGTANTEAFF TRBJ1-1 NA TRBV5-1 NA